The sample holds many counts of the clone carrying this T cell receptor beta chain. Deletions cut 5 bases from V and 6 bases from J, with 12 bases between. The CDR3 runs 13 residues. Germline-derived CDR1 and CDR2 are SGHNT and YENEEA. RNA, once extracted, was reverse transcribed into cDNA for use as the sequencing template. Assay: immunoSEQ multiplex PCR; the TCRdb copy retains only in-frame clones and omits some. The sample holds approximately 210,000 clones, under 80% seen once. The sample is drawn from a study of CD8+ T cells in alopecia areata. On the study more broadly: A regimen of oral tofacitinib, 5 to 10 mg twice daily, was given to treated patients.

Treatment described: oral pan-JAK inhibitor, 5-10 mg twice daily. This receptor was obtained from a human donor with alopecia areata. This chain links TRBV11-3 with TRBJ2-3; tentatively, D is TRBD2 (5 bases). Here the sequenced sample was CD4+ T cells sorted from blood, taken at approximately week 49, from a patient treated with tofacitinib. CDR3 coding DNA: TGTGCCAGCAGCATAAATTTAGCGGATACGCAGTATTTT. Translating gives CASSINLADTQYF.